The following is a TCR beta chain sequence with its context. What it recognizes is unknown. The sample comes from a study of molecular identifiers for immune sequencing clone quantification. Study outcomes and limitations: Barcodes shared by identical TCR molecules could lead to underestimated sizes of highly expanded clones. Effector cells had over 99% of their molecules in clones above 20 RNA copies, while naive cells had under 1%.

Preparation of the bulk TCR libraries relied on previously described methods and listed TCR primers. TCRdb reprocessed the PCR reads via MiXCR and lists one record per CDR3 protein. The sample carries about 320,000 distinct CDR3 sequences, 24% recorded once. V gave up 0 bases and J gave up 3 bases; unmatched junction bases: 5. This CDR3 has 14 amino acids. Germline V gene sequence: CDR1 DFQATT, CDR2 SNEGSKA (reference sequence). Naive CD8 libraries used about 19,000 to 1,000,000 sorted cells and 10%, 30% or 50% RNA. The chain has TRBV20-1 and TRBJ2-7; 7 bases map to TRBD2. The specimen was naive CD8+ T cells from blood, with Jurkat cell RNA spiked in. Described subset: FACS-sorted CD8+CD4-CCR7+CD45RA+ naive T cells. This TCR derives from a human donor in good health. Some libraries in this study had Jurkat cell RNA spiked in. For the CDR3, the DNA is TGCAGTGCTAGAGACCGGGACTATGTCTACGAGCAGTACTTC. Translation gives CSARDRDYVYEQYF.